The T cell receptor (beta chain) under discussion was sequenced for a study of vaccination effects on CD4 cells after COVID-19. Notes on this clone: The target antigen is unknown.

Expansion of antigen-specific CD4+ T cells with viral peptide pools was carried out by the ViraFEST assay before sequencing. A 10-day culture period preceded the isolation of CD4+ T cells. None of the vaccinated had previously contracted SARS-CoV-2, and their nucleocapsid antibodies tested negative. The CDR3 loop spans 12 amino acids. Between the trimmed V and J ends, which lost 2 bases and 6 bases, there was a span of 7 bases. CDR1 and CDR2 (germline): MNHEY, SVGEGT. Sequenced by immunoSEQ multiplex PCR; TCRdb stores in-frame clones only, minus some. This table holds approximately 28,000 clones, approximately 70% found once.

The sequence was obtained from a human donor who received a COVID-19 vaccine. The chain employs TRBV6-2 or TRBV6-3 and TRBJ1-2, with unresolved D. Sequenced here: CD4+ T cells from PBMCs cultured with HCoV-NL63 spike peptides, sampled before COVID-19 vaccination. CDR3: CASSYVGNGYTF. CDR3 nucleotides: TGTGCCAGCAGTTACGTGGGGAATGGCTACACCTTC.